A selection of T cell receptor beta chains follows, all from one sample in a study of shared T cell receptors in the human thymus. The method was immunoSEQ multiplex PCR; TCRdb's version includes in-frame clones alone and lacks a portion of them. The data show 550,000 to 800,000 clones, with 80% to 90% seen just once and approximately 0.01% held by the top ten. The sample also formed part of further work on human thymus T cells.

Sequencing was carried out using thymocytes. These TCRs come from a girl under two years old with a congenital heart defect. Both conserved end residues are part of each CDR3. A D gene is named only where the DNA matches it firmly. Clone size is shown for a subset of rows, as once, few, many or a class of expanded clone.

clone size: -
J gene: TRBJ2-3
D gene: TRBD2
V gene: TRBV12-5
CDR3 length: 16
CDR3 protein: CASSVWGGSGTDTQYF
CDR3 DNA: TGTGCTAGTTCGGTTTGGGGGGGGAGTGGCACAGATACGCAGTATTTT

clone size: -
J gene: TRBJ1-1
D gene: -
V gene: TRBV21-1
CDR3 length: 17
CDR3 protein: CASSRVTRFGANTEAFF
CDR3 DNA: TGTGCCAGCAGCAGGGTAACAAGGTTTGGGGCGAACACTGAAGCTTTCTTT

clone size: -
J gene: TRBJ1-2
D gene: -
V gene: TRBV28
CDR3 length: 10
CDR3 protein: CASRYRGYTF
CDR3 DNA: TGTGCCAGCAGGTACAGGGGCTACACCTTC

clone size: -
J gene: TRBJ1-1
D gene: TRBD1
V gene: TRBV6-6
CDR3 length: 14
CDR3 protein: CASNQGVMNTEAFF
CDR3 DNA: TGTGCCAGCAATCAGGGGGTAATGAACACTGAAGCTTTCTTT

clone size: -
J gene: TRBJ1-3
D gene: TRBD1
V gene: TRBV9
CDR3 length: 17
CDR3 protein: CASSGAGTGSSGNTIYF
CDR3 DNA: TGTGCCAGCAGCGGGGCCGGGACAGGGAGCTCTGGAAACACCATATATTTT

clone size: once
J gene: TRBJ2-2
D gene: TRBD1
V gene: TRBV4-3
CDR3 length: 16
CDR3 protein: CASSQDDRDHTGELFF
CDR3 DNA: TGCGCCAGCAGCCAAGATGACAGGGATCACACCGGGGAGCTGTTTTTT

clone size: few
J gene: TRBJ2-7
D gene: TRBD2
V gene: TRBV11-2
CDR3 length: 17
CDR3 protein: CASSPSLRGGTVYEQYF
CDR3 DNA: TGTGCCAGCAGCCCATCCCTACGGGGGGGCACGGTCTACGAGCAGTACTTC

clone size: -
J gene: TRBJ2-3
D gene: TRBD1
V gene: TRBV28
CDR3 length: 16
CDR3 protein: CASSLCQGGYTDTQYF
CDR3 DNA: TGTGCCAGCAGTTTATGCCAAGGGGGCTACACAGATACGCAGTATTTT

clone size: -
J gene: TRBJ2-5
D gene: TRBD2
V gene: TRBV29-1
CDR3 length: 18
CDR3 protein: CSVRPRHSGLRSGETQYF
CDR3 DNA: TGCAGCGTTCGACCAAGACACTCGGGACTACGAAGTGGAGAGACCCAGTACTTC

clone size: -
J gene: TRBJ2-7
D gene: TRBD1
V gene: TRBV5-1
CDR3 length: 15
CDR3 protein: CASSLPETGYLEQYF
CDR3 DNA: TGCGCCAGCAGCTTGCCGGAGACAGGGTATCTCGAGCAGTACTTC

clone size: -
J gene: TRBJ2-7
D gene: TRBD2
V gene: TRBV5-1
CDR3 length: 15
CDR3 protein: CASSFEVGGGTEQYF
CDR3 DNA: TGCGCCAGCAGTTTTGAGGTCGGCGGGGGTACTGAGCAGTACTTC

clone size: -
J gene: TRBJ2-7
D gene: TRBD2
V gene: TRBV14
CDR3 length: 15
CDR3 protein: CASSQQLAGNYEQYF
CDR3 DNA: TGTGCCAGCAGCCAGCAACTAGCGGGCAACTACGAGCAGTACTTC

clone size: -
J gene: TRBJ1-2
D gene: -
V gene: TRBV5-1
CDR3 length: 13
CDR3 protein: CASSLTGVYGYTF
CDR3 DNA: TGCGCCAGCAGCTTGACGGGGGTCTATGGCTACACCTTC

clone size: -
J gene: TRBJ1-2
D gene: TRBD1
V gene: TRBV5-6
CDR3 length: 15
CDR3 protein: CASSLGQGTNYGYTF
CDR3 DNA: TGTGCCAGCAGCCTCGGACAGGGGACTAACTATGGCTACACCTTC

clone size: once
J gene: TRBJ2-5
D gene: -
V gene: TRBV19
CDR3 length: 17
CDR3 protein: CASSIGPGAAMGETQYF
CDR3 DNA: TGTGCCAGTAGTATAGGTCCTGGGGCAGCTATGGGAGAGACCCAGTACTTC

clone size: -
J gene: TRBJ2-7
D gene: TRBD2
V gene: TRBV27
CDR3 length: 16
CDR3 protein: CASSFTGGGFPYEQYF
CDR3 DNA: TGTGCCAGCAGTTTCACGGGGGGGGGATTCCCCTACGAGCAGTACTTC

clone size: -
J gene: TRBJ1-2
D gene: -
V gene: TRBV5-1
CDR3 length: 15
CDR3 protein: CASSLEGGFEYGYTF
CDR3 DNA: TGCGCCAGCAGCTTGGAGGGGGGGTTTGAGTATGGCTACACCTTC